This T cell receptor (beta chain) was profiled in a study of CD8 T cells in ankylosing spondylitis (dated by TCRdb to 2015 to 2018). Some background on the complete study: The study set out to find disease-linked TCR variants by profiling T cell receptor beta repertoires in ankylosing spondylitis patients and healthy donors. In total, the full study cohort was made up of roughly 100 healthy donors and some 26 ankylosing spondylitis patients. Peripheral blood was sampled, and synovial fluid was also collected from ankylosing spondylitis patients.

From the cysteine up to the phenylalanine, the CDR3 has a length of 15 residues. The DNA shown is the 45-base CDR3, in frame from base 1. CDR1 and CDR2, per the germline V gene, are SGDLS and YYNGEE. Trimming takes 5 bases from V and 2 bases from J, and the germline ends sit 14 bases apart. Here is what the overall study found, with its caveats: According to the report, matched synovial fluid samples from ankylosing spondylitis patients were significantly enriched for the disease-linked clones. A TCR beta motif made up of several highly homologous amino acid variants appeared to be characteristic of blood from ankylosing spondylitis patients. The disease-linked clones showed a CD8+ phenotype and occurred at relatively low frequencies in peripheral blood. Some motif variants were previously reported in synovial fluid and blood of reactive arthritis patients, suggesting common disease-initiation mechanisms.

The reads were generated on an Illumina HiSeq 2500. Quantitative 5'-RACE with molecular barcodes was the method used to prepare the TCR beta libraries. On the study's bioinformatics: A new computational method, built on a probabilistic model of VDJ rearrangement, was used to identify disease-linked TCR variants. The public reads were run again by TCRdb, first through fastp at Q25 and then through MiXCR, and only productive beta chains were kept. CDR3 protein sequences are deduplicated, and each keeps its most common genes and DNA. For this entry, the V and J calls and clone size follow TCRdb and not the study's own pipeline. In this sample the table shows approximately 250,000 distinct CDR3 sequences, roughly 10% of which occur a single time. 2.6% of the sample rests with the top ten. With respect to this clonotype: Its antigen remains undetermined. No much larger clone exists at a distance of one base, and base qualities are not known.

This chain joins TRBV9 to TRBJ2-1; no D gene call is confident. Material: blood, either unsorted or a sorted T cell fraction (not recorded which). The source of this sequence is a male donor with ankylosing spondylitis or in good health (not recorded which). In nucleotides, the sequence is TGTGCCAGCAGTCGAGCTGGAGTTACCTACAATGAGCAGTTCTTC. Its translation is CASSRAGVTYNEQFF. The reference TRBV9 and TRBJ2-1 proteins fill in what lies around the CDR3, so the full variable domain reads DSGVTQTPKHLITATGQRVTLRCSPRSGDLSVYWYQQSLDQGLQFLIQYYNGEERAKGNILERFSAQQFPDLHSELNLSSLELGDSALYFCASSRAGVTYNEQFFGPGTRLTVL.